This T cell receptor (beta chain) originates from a study of blood T cell repertoires in COVID-19. Whole-study context: Samples of COVID-19 (acute and convalescent) were obtained from the United States, Italy and Spain. T cells, B-cell-depleted T cells, or PBMCs provided the cDNA or gDNA that served as material.

This CDR3 spans 15 amino acids. Germline V gives CDR1 SGHRS, CDR2 YFSETQ. The ends were cut back, 0 bases at V and 0 bases at J, with 4 bases in the middle. Original analysis: Amplification of reference gene primers provided the estimated nucleated cell counts. Method: immunoSEQ multiplex PCR; TCRdb's copy keeps in-frame clones and lacks some. That table furnishes V, J and clone size, whereas the DNA furnished D and trimming. The sample lists around 170,000 clones, approximately 80% occurring once. This TCR was recovered from a man in his 70s who had recovered from COVID-19. The sample was peripheral blood. The rearrangement links TRBV5-1 to TRBJ2-6; no firm D call. CDR3 in amino acids: CASSLDSSGANVLTF. CDR3 DNA sequence: TGCGCCAGCAGCTTGGACTCCTCTGGGGCCAACGTCCTGACTTTC.